This T cell receptor beta chain was recovered during a study of cytomegalovirus exposure and HLA in healthy donors. J lost 4 bases, V lost 1 base, and 12 bases had no gene match. Germline V gene data show CDR1 as GTSNPN and CDR2 as SVGIG (reference sequence). This CDR3 spans 17 amino acids. Findings and caveats of the study: After further analysis at a later stage, 15,000 to 20,000 TCR beta sequences were associated with HLA alleles at 0.05 false discovery rate. In vitro experiments confirmed that a few CMV-associated chains were specific for CMV antigens.

The table lists this clone with a few counts. The antigen is undetermined. A multiplex PCR was run with 60 Vbeta primers and 13 Jbeta primers. Per the authors' pipeline: Roughly 73 million unique TCR beta chains, approximately 11 million of them shared, were counted by a later analysis. Only in-frame clones appear in the TCRdb table, and some are missing; sequencing was by immunoSEQ multiplex PCR. That table gives V, J and clone size, and the DNA gave D and trimming. The table lists some 96,000 clones, around four fifths of them singletons. Sequenced input: PBMCs. This chain uses TRBV30 with TRBJ2-1, with 8 positions matching TRBD1. The clonotype comes from a man in his forties in good health and CMV-seronegative. CDR3 in DNA: TGTGCCTGGAGTGGGACCTACAGGGGGTTGCCATACAATGAGCAGTTCTTC. Amino acids: CAWSGTYRGLPYNEQFF.